The rows below give T cell receptor beta chains drawn from one sample of a study of cytomegalovirus exposure and HLA in healthy donors. Generated by immunoSEQ multiplex PCR, the TCRdb table keeps only in-frame clones and is missing some. This sample carries 150,000 to 200,000 clones, 85% of them seen once, and the ten largest clones take 15% to 20%. Sequences were obtained from PBMCs. The receptors derive from a young man in good health and CMV-seropositive. CDR3s include the opening cysteine and the closing phenylalanine or tryptophan. A D gene is named only where the DNA matches it firmly. Where a row states a size, it is once, few, many or the class of an expanded clone; other rows omit it.

v_call	d_call	clone_size	j_call	cdr3_nt	cdr3_aa
TRBV5-1	.	.	TRBJ1-3	TGCGCCAGCAGCTCCATCTCTGGAAACACCATATATTTT	CASSSISGNTIYF
TRBV29-1	.	.	TRBJ2-2	TGCAGCGTTGTCAGGGGTTCGAACACCGGGGAGCTGTTTTTT	CSVVRGSNTGELFF
TRBV30	.	.	TRBJ2-1	TGTGCCTGGTCGTCCCAGTACAATGAGCAGTTCTTC	CAWSSQYNEQFF
TRBV4-1	.	.	TRBJ1-2	TGCGCCAGCAGCCAAGATAGTGGATATTACCGATTAATCGGGATTAATAATGGAGGCTACACCTTC	CASSQDSGYYRLIGINNGGYTF
TRBV9	.	.	TRBJ2-7	TGTGCCAGCAGCAAGGGGGGGGGATCGGGGTACGAGCAGTACTTC	CASSKGGGSGYEQYF
TRBV5-6	TRBD2	.	TRBJ2-5	TGTGCCAGCAGCGGGGGACTAGCGGGAGAGGGGGAGACCCAGTACTTC	CASSGGLAGEGETQYF
TRBV7-8	TRBD1	.	TRBJ2-1	TGTGCCAGCAGCGGCAGGGGGAATAATGAGCAGTTCTTC	CASSGRGNNEQFF
TRBV6-1	.	.	TRBJ2-7	TGTGCCAGCAGCCGCCCGGGATACTACGAGCAGTACTTC	CASSRPGYYEQYF
TRBV5-1	.	.	TRBJ2-7	TGCGCCAGCAGCTTCGGGTCCAGCGGCTCCTACGAGCAGTACTTC	CASSFGSSGSYEQYF
TRBV5-6	TRBD1	.	TRBJ1-2	TGTGCCAGCACCGCTGGACAGGGGGCGGGTGGCTACACCTTC	CASTAGQGAGGYTF
TRBV29-1	TRBD2	.	TRBJ2-3	TGCAGCGTTGATACTAGCGGAGGGGATACGCAGTATTTT	CSVDTSGGDTQYF
TRBV4-1	TRBD2	.	TRBJ2-7	TGCGCCAGCAGCCGGTCTTGGGGGGGGAGACATGGGGTCTACGAGCAGTACTTC	CASSRSWGGRHGVYEQYF
TRBV28	.	.	TRBJ1-2	TGTGCCAGCAGTTTAGAGTTTCCCGATTATGGCTACACCTTC	CASSLEFPDYGYTF
TRBV19	TRBD1	.	TRBJ1-4	TGTGCCAGTAGTGTACAGGGGGCGCGCGAAAAACTGTTTTTT	CASSVQGAREKLFF
TRBV4-1	.	.	TRBJ2-1	TGCGCCAGCAGCCCGGGTGGGAGACATCTGAATGAGCAGTTCTTC	CASSPGGRHLNEQFF
TRBV30	.	.	TRBJ2-3	TGTGCCTGGGAGGGAGATACGCAGTATTTT	CAWEGDTQYF
TRBV5-1	TRBD1	few	TRBJ1-2	TGCGCCAGCAGCCTCGGACAGGGAGATTCCTATGGCTACACCTTC	CASSLGQGDSYGYTF
TRBV2	.	.	TRBJ1-2	TGTGCCAGCAGTTATACTGAACAGGGAGGGGGTGGCTACACCTTC	CASSYTEQGGGGYTF
TRBV9	TRBD1	.	TRBJ1-6	TGTGCCAGCAGCCTCCTCGGGGGGGACAGGGGGGAATTCCCGAATTCACCCCTCCACTTT	CASSLLGGDRGEFPNSPLHF
TRBV30	.	.	TRBJ2-7	TGTGCCTGGAGACAGGCCGCGCCGGACGAGCAGTACTTC	CAWRQAAPDEQYF
TRBV4-2	TRBD1	once	TRBJ1-2	TGTGCCAGCAGCCGGCCCGGACAGGGAAACTATGGCTACACCTTC	CASSRPGQGNYGYTF
TRBV13	.	few	TRBJ2-7	TGTGCCAGCAGCGATGGAGGGCAGTCTAGCTCCTACGAGCAGTACTTC	CASSDGGQSSSYEQYF
TRBV5-1	.	.	TRBJ1-3	TGCGCCAGCAGCTTGGGGGACTCCAGCTCTGGAAACACCATATATTTT	CASSLGDSSSGNTIYF
TRBV19	TRBD2	.	TRBJ2-7	TGTGCCAGTAGTATCGGAGCGGGAGGATCCGAGCAGTACTTC	CASSIGAGGSEQYF
TRBV9	.	.	TRBJ2-1	TGTGCCAGCAGCCCCCCGGGACTCAGCTCCTACAATGAGCAGTTCTTC	CASSPPGLSSYNEQFF
TRBV27	TRBD2	.	TRBJ2-7	TGTGCCAGCAGGAGGGGGACTAGCGGGAAATACGAGCAGTACTTC	CASRRGTSGKYEQYF
TRBV6-6	.	once	TRBJ1-4	TGTGCCAGCAGGGCTGGGGGGGCGGGTGAAAAACTGTTTTTT	CASRAGGAGEKLFF
TRBV28	.	.	TRBJ2-7	TGTGCCAGCAGTTCAACAGGCCGATGGGGCGAGCAGTACTTC	CASSSTGRWGEQYF
TRBV7-9	TRBD2	.	TRBJ2-3	TGTGCCAGCAGCTCACCGGGAAGCGGGAGGGCCCTCGCTACAGATACGCAGTATTTT	CASSSPGSGRALATDTQYF
TRBV2	.	.	TRBJ1-1	TGTGCCAGCAGTGAAGCCCCGGGTGGCAGAAGGGGAGCTTTCTTT	CASSEAPGGRRGAFF
TRBV7-9	TRBD1	many	TRBJ2-7	TGTGCCAGCAGCCTACAGGGGTACGAGCAGTACTTC	CASSLQGYEQYF
TRBV4-2	TRBD1	.	TRBJ2-1	TGTGCCAGCAGCCAAGAGATGCAGGGGGACTACAATGAGCAGTTCTTC	CASSQEMQGDYNEQFF
TRBV14	.	.	TRBJ1-1	TGTGCCAGCAGCCAAGGGATAACTAATGAAGCTTTCTTT	CASSQGITNEAFF
TRBV6-5	.	.	TRBJ1-6	TGTGCCAGCAGTTACTCGACAGTGCAAAATTCACCCCTCCACTTT	CASSYSTVQNSPLHF
TRBV5-1	TRBD1	few	TRBJ2-1	TGCGCCAGCAGCGCCGGACAGGGGAATGAGCAGTTCTTC	CASSAGQGNEQFF
TRBV4-1	.	few	TRBJ2-4	TGCGCCAGCAGCCAAGTTTCCGGACTAGCCAAAAACATTCAGTACTTC	CASSQVSGLAKNIQYF
TRBV19	.	.	TRBJ2-7	TGTGCCAGTAGTCCCGACAGTTGGTCCGAGCAGTACTTC	CASSPDSWSEQYF
TRBV2	TRBD1	.	TRBJ2-7	TGTGCCAGCGCACCTTCCGCCAGTCCGGGACAGGGCTACGAGCAGTACTTC	CASAPSASPGQGYEQYF
TRBV7-2	TRBD2	.	TRBJ2-3	TGTGCCAGCAGCTTAATAGCGGGGGCCCTCACAGATACGCAGTATTTT	CASSLIAGALTDTQYF
TRBV30	TRBD2	.	TRBJ2-3	TGTGCCTGGGGGGGGGACGGGAACACAGATACGCAGTATTTT	CAWGGDGNTDTQYF
TRBV9	TRBD2	.	TRBJ2-1	TGTGCCAGCAGCGTGGGGGGGGGTTCCTACAATGAGCAGTTCTTC	CASSVGGGSYNEQFF
TRBV13	.	.	TRBJ1-1	TGTGCCAGCAGCGTAAGGGGGTCAGGGTTAAACACTGAAGCTTTCTTT	CASSVRGSGLNTEAFF
TRBV5-1	TRBD1	.	TRBJ2-5	TGCGCCAGCAGCCTGGGACAGGGAATAGAGACCCAGTACTTC	CASSLGQGIETQYF
TRBV12-5	.	.	TRBJ2-7	TGTGCTAGTGCCAAGGGGTCTCTCCCCTACGAGCAGTACTTC	CASAKGSLPYEQYF
TRBV30	TRBD1	.	TRBJ1-1	TGTGCCTCTGCAAGGGGGCTTATGAACACTGAAGCTTTCTTT	CASARGLMNTEAFF
TRBV4-1	TRBD1	.	TRBJ2-7	TGCGCCAGCAGCCGCTCCCCGGGACAGGGGTCTGCCGTCGACGAGCAGTACTTC	CASSRSPGQGSAVDEQYF
TRBV11-2	.	.	TRBJ1-5	TGTGCCAGCAGCTTAGTTGGTTCGGGCAATCAGCCCCAGCATTTT	CASSLVGSGNQPQHF
TRBV5-4	.	.	TRBJ2-1	TGTGCCAGCAGCTTGGGTGGGGGGAACCCCCGCTACCATGAGCAGTTCTTC	CASSLGGGNPRYHEQFF
TRBV7-9	TRBD1	once	TRBJ1-1	TGTGCCAGCAGCCAGGGACAGGGCAGTACTGAAGCTTTCTTT	CASSQGQGSTEAFF
TRBV12-2	.	.	TRBJ2-7	TGTGCAAGTCGCTTGGCGGGGGGTAAATACGAGCAGTACTTC	CASRLAGGKYEQYF
TRBV28	TRBD1	.	TRBJ2-7	TGTGCCAGCAGTCCCCGGGACAGGGGGACCAGGCGGCAGTACTTC	CASSPRDRGTRRQYF
TRBV5-1	.	.	TRBJ1-6	TGCGCCAGCAGCTTGGTCTTGGAGGGGAATTCACCCCTCCACTTT	CASSLVLEGNSPLHF